Shown below are 2 T cell receptor beta chains from a single sample sequenced in a study of T cells in localized non-small cell lung cancer. Assay used: immunoSEQ multiplex PCR; TCRdb lists only in-frame clones, some missing. The sample includes around 29,000 clones, 92% of them seen just once. This material consisted of peripheral blood mononuclear cells, taken before any cancer treatment. The source is a woman between 35 and 75 years old with stage III lung adenocarcinoma.

The chain employs TRBV2 and TRBJ2-5; tentative D call: TRBD2 (6 bases). The CDR3 consists of 15 residues. V lost 0 bases and J 2 bases, leaving 10 bases between the germline ends. Germline values: CDR1 SNHLY, CDR2 FYNNEI. In nucleotides, the CDR3 is TGTGCCAGCAGTGAAGCGCTGGCGGGACAAGAGACCCAGTACTTC. Its protein product is CASSEALAGQETQYF.

The genes are TRBV9 and TRBJ2-3; D not resolved. Germline V gene data show CDR1 as SGDLS and CDR2 as YYNGEE. Trimming pared 4 bases from V and 0 bases from J, leaving 12 bases between. This CDR3 is 15 amino acids long. CDR3 residues: CASSTSPGSTDTQYF. The CDR3 nucleotides read TGTGCCAGCAGCACTTCACCGGGTAGCACAGATACGCAGTATTTT.